The 19 T cell receptor beta chains below all came from one sample that was sequenced in a study of shared clonotypes between healthy human individuals. TCRdb's table, derived via immunoSEQ multiplex PCR, lists solely in-frame clones and lacks some. The table includes some 470,000 clones, over 60% detected once. Sequencing input: PBMCs. The receptors come from a woman in her thirties or forties in good health. Some clones in this sample may be carry-over from other donors' samples.

Many counts were recorded for this clone. In the same sample, other DNA sequences code for this CDR3. CDR3 loop: CSVGFGRTEAFF. In DNA form, the CDR3 reads TGCAGCGTTGGTTTCGGCCGCACTGAAGCTTTCTTT. V is TRBV29-1 and J is TRBJ1-1; D gene uncertain. Germline V CDR1 and CDR2: SQVTM, ANQGSEA. Trimming stripped 4 bases from V and 4 bases from J, with 10 bases between. This CDR3 has 12 amino acids.

CDR3 in DNA: TGTGCCAGTAGTATAGATCCAATGGCAGGGAGGGAGCAGTTCTTC. This translates into CASSIDPMAGREQFF. The rearrangement links TRBV19 to TRBJ2-1, with a possible D match to TRBD2 (6 bases). V was pared by 0 bases and J by 10 bases, with 16 bases between. The CDR3 contains 15 residues. The germline V gene encodes CDR1 LNHDA and CDR2 SQIVND (reference sequence).

The rearrangement links TRBV7-9 to TRBJ2-3, with TRBD2 matching over 12 bases. The CDR3 is 18 amino acids. The J segment lost 3 bases and the V segment lost 2 bases, leaving 9 bases of the junction unmatched. The germline V gene encodes CDR1 SEHNR and CDR2 FQNEAQ (reference sequence). The DNA for the CDR3 is TGTGCCAGCAGCTTACAGAGACTAGCGGGAGCGGGAACAGATACGCAGTATTTT. It translates to CASSLQRLAGAGTDTQYF.

The chain joins TRBV19 to TRBJ2-3; D unresolved. The V gene lost 3 bases and the J gene lost 5 bases, with 12 bases spanning the gap. Germline V gives CDR1 LNHDA, CDR2 SQIVND (reference sequence). This CDR3 region has 14 residues. CDR3 in DNA: TGTGCCAGTAGTATGCTTGAAGGCATAGATACGCAGTATTTT. This gives the protein CASSMLEGIDTQYF.

This clone was counted between two and nine times. V usage is TRBV2 and J usage is TRBJ1-2; D not certain. The CDR3 extends over 15 amino acids. V lost 3 bases and J 3 bases, leaving 14 bases between the germline ends. In germline, CDR1 is SNHLY, CDR2 FYNNEI. The CDR3 reads CASSESRIMDYGYTF. The CDR3 DNA follows: TGTGCCAGCAGTGAGTCCCGGATAATGGACTATGGCTACACCTTC.

About this clone: A clone one base away is much larger, so this may be a read error. Other DNA sequences in the sample encode the same CDR3. The V and J genes are TRBV15 and TRBJ2-7; the D is unclear. The CDR3 sequence is 14 residues long. Germline lookup yields CDR1 LNHNV and CDR2 YYDKDF (reference sequence). DNA for the CDR3: TGCGCCACCAGCAGAGATAGAAGCTCCTACGAGCAGTACTTC. It encodes CATSRDRSSYEQYF.

V usage is TRBV7-2 and J usage is TRBJ2-6, with 8 bases fitting TRBD1. Trimming took 4 bases from V and 0 from J; bases not matched to a gene: 5. Germline V gene data show CDR1 as SGHTA and CDR2 as FQGNSA. The CDR3 has 17 residues. CDR3 in DNA: TGTGCCAGCAGCTCGGACAGGGTTAGCTCTGGGGCCAACGTCCTGACTTTC. Its protein is CASSSDRVSSGANVLTF.

A few counts support this clone. The V gene is TRBV2, the J gene TRBJ1-4; possible D gene TRBD1, 5 bases. With 4 bases removed from V and 8 bases from J, the gap between germline ends came to 14 bases. CDR3 length equals 14 residues. Per germline, CDR1 SNHLY and CDR2 FYNNEI. This chain's CDR3 is CASSGSGRDEKLFF. In DNA form, the CDR3 reads TGTGCCAGCAGTGGGTCTGGGAGGGACGAAAAACTGTTTTTT.

The V call is TRBV5-1, the J call TRBJ2-7; the D gene is possibly TRBD1 (6 bases). The CDR3 is 14 residues long. The V end was cut by 0 bases, the J end by 3 bases, with 10 bases between. Germline loops: CDR1 SGHRS, CDR2 YFSETQ. CDR3 DNA sequence: TGCGCCAGCAGCTTGGCAGGGGAAAGCTACGAGCAGTACTTC. This translates into CASSLAGESYEQYF.

The V gene is TRBV12-5, the J gene TRBJ1-2, with D maybe TRBD1 (5 bases). The length of the CDR3 is 14 residues. Looked up from germline, CDR1 is LGHNT and CDR2 is FRNRAP. V was shortened by 6 bases and J by 8 bases, with 19 bases between the two germline ends. The CDR3 DNA reads TGTGCTAGTGGCACAGCGGACATAGTCTGGGGCTACACCTTC. It translates to CASGTADIVWGYTF.

The chain uses TRBV13 and TRBJ2-7, with D perhaps given as TRBD1 or TRBD2 (7 bases each). The V gene's germline CDR1 is PRHDT and CDR2 FYEKMQ (reference sequence). The CDR3 totals 14 residues. Trimming removed 5 bases at V and 0 bases at J, with 11 bases between. CDR3: CASSQGGSSYEQYF. The DNA of the CDR3 is TGTGCCAGCAGCCAGGGGGGGAGCTCCTACGAGCAGTACTTC.

Remarks on this clone: Sequence at one end of the junction differs from germline and may be a read error. The chain carries TRBV5-4 and TRBJ1-5, with D possibly being TRBD1 (5 bases). Germline-derived CDR1 and CDR2 are SGHNT and YYREEE (reference sequence). This CDR3 is 14 amino acids long. CDR3 DNA sequence: TGTGCCAGCAGCCGGGGCGGGCTTGGTCAGCCCCGGCATTTT. It translates to CASSRGGLGQPRHF.

This chain joins TRBV6-5 and TRBJ2-1; 10 bases line up with TRBD1. Per the germline V gene, CDR1 is MNHEY and CDR2 is SVGAGI. J was trimmed by 10 bases and V by 0 bases; bases with no gene match: 6. The CDR3 totals 15 residues. The CDR3 loop is CASSYSGGTGVEQFF. The CDR3 coding sequence is TGTGCCAGCAGTTACTCGGGCGGGACAGGGGTCGAGCAGTTCTTC.

V is TRBV6-1 and J is TRBJ2-3; D is ambiguous. The CDR3 contains 15 residues. With 4 bases removed from V and 0 bases from J, the gap between germline ends came to 11 bases. Germline lookup yields CDR1 MNHNS and CDR2 SASEGT. DNA for the CDR3: TGTGCCAGCAGTGTAAGCGAAACTAGCACAGATACGCAGTATTTT. Protein sequence: CASSVSETSTDTQYF.

The chain couples TRBV19 to TRBJ2-1, with D uncertain. V was trimmed by 5 bases and J by 0 bases, leaving 11 bases between them. This CDR3 is built from 15 residues. CDR1 and CDR2 (germline): LNHDA, SQIVND (reference sequence). CDR3 amino acids: CASSRAQSSYNEQFF. CDR3 in DNA: TGTGCCAGTAGTCGAGCCCAAAGCTCCTACAATGAGCAGTTCTTC.

The chain is built from TRBV30 and TRBJ1-4; no clear D gene. The CDR3 contains 15 residues. Trimming took off 5 bases at V and 3 bases at J, with 16 bases between the two ends. Germline values: CDR1 GTSNPN, CDR2 SVGIG (reference sequence). Written as DNA, the CDR3 is TGTGCCTGGGGTGCTTTAGGGATCGCTAATGAAAAACTGTTTTTT. This translates into CAWGALGIANEKLFF. Complete variable domain (other parts from reference TRBV30 and TRBJ1-4): SQTIHQWPATLVQPVGSPLSLECTVEGTSNPNLYWYRQAAGRGLQLLFYSVGIGQISSEVPQNLSASRPQDRQFILSSKKLLLSDSGFYLCAWGALGIANEKLFFGSGTQLSVL.

The rearrangement links TRBV18 to TRBJ2-7, with unresolved D. Germline CDR1 is KGHSH and CDR2 is LQKENI. V lost 5 bases and J lost 2, with 22 bases in between. CDR3 length: 17 amino acids. In DNA form, the CDR3 reads TGTGCCAGCTCAATACAGAAGCTCATAGATTCGGCCTACGAGCAGTACTTC. Its protein product is CASSIQKLIDSAYEQYF.

This sequence joins TRBV11-2 and TRBJ2-3; 10 positions match TRBD1. Germline-derived CDR1 and CDR2 are SGHAT and FQNNGV. V dropped 4 bases and J dropped 4; count of bases not matched to a gene: 5. The CDR3 length is 15 residues. The DNA of the CDR3 is TGTGCCAGCAGCTCCAGGACAGGGGGGGCAGATACGCAGTATTTT. It translates to CASSSRTGGADTQYF.

Concerning this clone: This sequence is one base from a far larger clone and is likely a read error. V usage is TRBV2 and J usage is TRBJ2-1; TRBD2 matches at 9 bases. The CDR3 spans 15 residues. Germline V lookup: CDR1 SNHLY, CDR2 FYNNEI. Unmatched junction bases numbered 3, after V lost 6 bases and J lost 0 bases. CDR3 sequence: CASSFSGGSYNEQFF. CDR3 nucleotide sequence: TGTGCCAGCAGCTTTAGCGGGGGCTCCTACAATGAGCAGTTCTTC.